The subject of this entry is one T cell receptor (beta chain). Its target is unknown. Each donor was healthy, and each was a bone marrow donor. The primer mix had 60 Vbeta and 13 Jbeta primers. Clones were sequenced by immunoSEQ multiplex PCR, and TCRdb holds only the in-frame ones, with some missing. The sample gives under 150,000 clones, about 84% of which show up once; around 6.6% is in the top ten. These data originate in a study of cytomegalovirus exposure and HLA in healthy donors. Study conclusions and caveats: Available immune exposure information covered CMV serostatus only. For most TCR sequences rarity was the rule, although some public TCRs occurred in many donors.

In germline, CDR1 is SGHRS, CDR2 YFSETQ. This CDR3 contains 13 residues. With V trimmed by 2 bases and J by 7 bases, 3 bases remained unmatched. This receptor was taken from a woman aged 40 to 50 in good health and CMV-seropositive. The sequencing input was PBMCs. The rearrangement joins TRBV5-1 to TRBJ2-1; the match to TRBD1 covers 7 bases. The DNA for the CDR3 is TGCGCCAGCAGCTTACAGGGGTTGAATGAGCAGTTCTTC. It is translated as CASSLQGLNEQFF. Full variable domain (missing parts from reference TRBV5-1 and TRBJ2-1): KAGVTQTPRYLIKTRGQQVTLSCSPISGHRSVSWYQQTPGQGLQFLFEYFSETQRNKGNFPGRFSGRQFSNSRSEMNVSTLELGDSALYLCASSLQGLNEQFFGPGTRLTVL.